This is a list of T cell receptor beta chains from one sample in a study of T cell responses to AZD1222 COVID-19 vaccine. Produced via immunoSEQ multiplex PCR; TCRdb's table is partial and in-frame only. This sample has some 150,000 clones, with 92% found just once. Sample: peripheral blood, taken on day 0 of MenACWY control vaccination. Receptors originate from an adult in good health. Both conserved end residues are part of each CDR3. The D gene is left open where the match is weak. Rows give clone size only sometimes, using once, few, many, or a class for an expanded clone.

V gene	clone size	D gene	J gene	CDR3 DNA	CDR3 protein
TRBV6-6	-	-	TRBJ2-2	TGTGCCAGCAGTCGTCAAGGGGCGCAAAGACGCACCGGGGAGCTGTTTTTT	CASSRQGAQRRTGELFF
TRBV5-1	-	TRBD1	TRBJ2-7	TGCGCCAGCAGCTTGGAGGGACAGGGGTTCCACGAGCAGTACTTC	CASSLEGQGFHEQYF
TRBV6-5	few	-	TRBJ1-2	TGTGCCAGCAGTTACCCCCGGGCCTCGGGCAATGGCTACACCTTC	CASSYPRASGNGYTF
TRBV10-1	-	TRBD1	TRBJ2-5	TGCGCCAGCAGTGAGGGACAGGGAAAGACCCAGTACTTC	CASSEGQGKTQYF
TRBV9	once	-	TRBJ2-7	TGTGCCAGCAGCCAAGGGCAGGTCCTAACCGAGCAGTACTTC	CASSQGQVLTEQYF
TRBV6-5	-	TRBD2	TRBJ2-2	TGTGCCAGCAGTTACGGCCTAGCGGGACTCACCGGGGAGCTGTTTTTT	CASSYGLAGLTGELFF
TRBV7-8	-	TRBD1	TRBJ2-7	TGTGCCAGCAGCTTACGGACAGGGCTGGGTTTCGAGCAGTACTTC	CASSLRTGLGFEQYF
TRBV28	-	TRBD1	TRBJ1-4	TGTGCCAGCAGATCGGGACAGGGGTATGAAAAACTGTTTTTT	CASRSGQGYEKLFF
TRBV24-1	-	TRBD2	TRBJ2-1	TGTGCCACCTCTACTTGGACTAGGAGCGATGAGCAGTTCTTC	CATSTWTRSDEQFF
TRBV2	once	TRBD2	TRBJ2-3	TGTGCCAGCACCGCACTAGCGGGAGATGCAGATACGCAGTATTTT	CASTALAGDADTQYF
TRBV3-1/TRBV3-2	-	-	TRBJ1-4	TGTGCCAGCAGCCAAGATCAGGATACAACTAATGAAAAACTGTTTTTT	CASSQDQDTTNEKLFF
TRBV9	once	-	TRBJ2-1	TGTGCCAGCAGCGTCGCAAGGGGTATGGAGCAGTTCTTC	CASSVARGMEQFF
TRBV6-4	-	TRBD1	TRBJ1-2	TGTGCCAGCAGTCCCCGCGACAGGGGATCCGGGTATGGCTACACCTTC	CASSPRDRGSGYGYTF
TRBV19	-	TRBD2	TRBJ2-1	TGTGCCAGTAGTATAGCTAGCGGGAGGAATGAGCAGTTCTTC	CASSIASGRNEQFF
TRBV9	-	TRBD2	TRBJ2-1	TGTGCCAGCAGCTTCCGGGGGGCGGGAGGTTACAATGAGCAGTTCTTC	CASSFRGAGGYNEQFF
TRBV10-1	-	TRBD2	TRBJ2-1	TGCGCCAGCAGTGGACTAGCGGGAGGGAGCTCCTACAATGAGCAGTTCTTC	CASSGLAGGSSYNEQFF